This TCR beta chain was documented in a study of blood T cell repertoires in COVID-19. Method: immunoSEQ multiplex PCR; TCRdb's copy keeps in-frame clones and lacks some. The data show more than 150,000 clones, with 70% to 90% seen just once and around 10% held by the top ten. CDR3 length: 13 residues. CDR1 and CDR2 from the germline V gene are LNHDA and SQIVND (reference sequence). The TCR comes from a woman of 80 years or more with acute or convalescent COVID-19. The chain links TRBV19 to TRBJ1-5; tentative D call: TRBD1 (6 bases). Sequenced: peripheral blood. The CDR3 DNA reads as TGTGCTAAGGCCGGGGGCGGGGGGCAGCCCCAGCATTTT. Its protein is CAKAGGGGQPQHF. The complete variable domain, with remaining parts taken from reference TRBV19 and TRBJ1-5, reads DGGITQSPKYLFRKEGQNVTLSCEQNLNHDAMYWYRQDPGQGLRLIYYSQIVNDFQKGDIAEGYSVSREKKESFPLTVTSAQKNPTAFYLCAKAGGGGQPQHFGDGTRLSIL.